These 14 T cell receptor beta chains were sequenced from one sample in a study of T cell responses to AZD1222 COVID-19 vaccine. Using immunoSEQ multiplex PCR, the repertoire was profiled, and TCRdb retains in-frame clones only, with some absent. The sample holds about 120,000 clones, 80% to 90% seen once. The source was peripheral blood, collected on day 0 of AZD1222 vaccination. The source of these receptors is an adult in good health.

This clone came up once. The chain carries TRBV7-2 and TRBJ2-7, with a possible D match to TRBD1 (6 bases). Germline V gene data show CDR1 as SGHTA and CDR2 as FQGNSA. CDR3 length: 16 amino acids. V was cut by 5 bases and J by 4 bases, with 21 bases left in between. The CDR3 region has the DNA TGTGCCAGCAGCCGCCCCGGTGGGAGAGGGGGTTACGAGCAGTACTTC. Amino acid sequence: CASSRPGGRGGYEQYF. The whole variable domain, remainder taken from reference TRBV7-2 and TRBJ2-7, is GAGVSQSPSNKVTEKGKDVELRCDPISGHTALYWYRQSLGQGLEFLIYFQGNSAPDKSGLPSDRFSAERTGGSVSTLTIQRTQQEDSAVYLCASSRPGGRGGYEQYFGPGTRLTVT.

The chain is built from TRBV7-9 and TRBJ1-4; TRBD1 is a possible D gene (6 bases). Germline V CDR1 and CDR2: SEHNR, FQNEAQ (reference sequence). The CDR3 is 20 residues long. V lost 7 bases and J 1 base, leaving 28 bases between the germline ends. CDR3 nucleotide sequence: TGTGCCAGCAACAGCCCTCCTAGGCCAGGGGCTTATGGAACTAATGAAAAACTGTTTTTT. Translating it yields CASNSPPRPGAYGTNEKLFF.

This sequence joins TRBV28 and TRBJ2-2, with a tentative D call TRBD1 (6 bases). The germline CDR1 and CDR2 sequences are MDHEN and SYDVKM. The CDR3 spans 14 residues. V dropped 5 bases and J dropped 4 bases, with 11 bases sitting between them. This chain's CDR3 is CASSKAGATGELFF. CDR3 sequence (DNA): TGTGCCAGCAGTAAAGCAGGGGCCACCGGGGAGCTGTTTTTT.

The rearrangement links TRBV11-2 to TRBJ2-3; TRBD1 or TRBD2 may be the D gene (5 bases each). Looked up from germline, CDR1 is SGHAT and CDR2 is FQNNGV. This CDR3 contains 16 residues. With 1 base removed from V and 2 bases from J, the gap between germline ends came to 13 bases. CDR3 nucleotides: TGTGCCAGCAGCTTAGGCACTTGGGGGTACACAGATACGCAGTATTTT. Translating it yields CASSLGTWGYTDTQYF.

CDR3 coding DNA: TGTGCCAGCAGTTCACTAGCGGGTAGAGCTAGCACAGATACGCAGTATTTT. Translated, it gives CASSSLAGRASTDTQYF. This chain links TRBV27 with TRBJ2-3; 9 bases agree with TRBD2. Germline CDR1 reads MNHEY; CDR2 reads SMNVEV (reference sequence). V trimming: 4 bases; J trimming: 0 bases; junction bases outside the gene matches: 8. This CDR3 has 17 amino acids.

The DNA of the CDR3 is TGTGCCAGCAGCCTAGGACTAGCGGGAGGCCCTACCTCCTACAATGAGCAGTTCTTC. Protein product: CASSLGLAGGPTSYNEQFF. The rearrangement uses TRBV9 and TRBJ2-1, with 14 bases matching TRBD2. This CDR3 region has 19 residues. The J segment lost 0 bases and the V segment lost 4 bases, leaving 9 bases of the junction unmatched. Germline lookup yields CDR1 SGDLS and CDR2 YYNGEE. The full variable domain, with the rest looked up from reference TRBV9 and TRBJ2-1, is DSGVTQTPKHLITATGQRVTLRCSPRSGDLSVYWYQQSLDQGLQFLIQYYNGEERAKGNILERFSAQQFPDLHSELNLSSLELGDSALYFCASSLGLAGGPTSYNEQFFGPGTRLTVL.

V usage is TRBV4-1 and J usage is TRBJ1-5; D unresolved. V shed 0 bases and J shed 9 bases, with 18 bases lying between them. The V gene's germline CDR1 is MGHRA and CDR2 YSYEKL. CDR3 length equals 16 residues. Here the CDR3 DNA reads TGCGCCAGCAGCCAAGATGATGAAGGACCAAGATCGCCCCAGCATTTT. Translated: CASSQDDEGPRSPQHF.

This clone was seen more than once but under ten times. This chain uses TRBV3-1 (or the pseudogene TRBV3-2) with TRBJ2-2; TRBD2 matches 9 bases. CDR3 length: 16 residues. Germline lookup yields CDR1 LGHDT and CDR2 YNNKEL (reference sequence). V gave up 4 bases and J gave up 4 bases; unmatched junction bases: 7. The CDR3 bases are TGTGCCAGCAGCCGTTTAGCGGGAGCGGGCACCGGGGAGCTGTTTTTT. This encodes CASSRLAGAGTGELFF.

J is TRBJ1-1 and V is TRBV7-3; D is unclear. Trimming stripped 6 bases from V and 5 bases from J, with 16 bases between. From germline, CDR1 is SGHTA and CDR2 FQGTGA. This CDR3 contains 14 residues. The CDR3 nucleotides read TGTGCCAGCAGTCTTCTTGGAGGGTGGACTGAAGCTTTCTTT. Its protein product is CASSLLGGWTEAFF.

The chain employs TRBV18 and TRBJ1-1; a possible D gene is TRBD1 (6 bases). Germline V lookup: CDR1 KGHSH, CDR2 LQKENI. The germline V and J ends were trimmed by 3 bases and 1 base, with 12 bases remaining between them. The CDR3 runs to 15 residues. The CDR3 bases are TGTGCCAGCTCACCTGCGACAGGCGGGAACACTGAAGCTTTCTTT. Its translation is CASSPATGGNTEAFF.

This rearrangement joins TRBV9 to TRBJ2-3; D uncertain. The CDR3 extends over 12 amino acids. The germline V gene encodes CDR1 SGDLS and CDR2 YYNGEE. The germline V and J ends were trimmed by 0 bases and 5 bases, with 4 bases remaining between them. The CDR3: CASSVDEDTQYF. As DNA, the CDR3 is TGTGCCAGCAGCGTAGATGAAGATACGCAGTATTTT.

A single count supports this clone. The chain couples TRBV28 to TRBJ1-1, with a possible D match to TRBD1 (6 bases). CDR3 length equals 11 residues. CDR1 and CDR2 (germline): MDHEN, SYDVKM. Trimming pared 7 bases from V and 11 bases from J, leaving 14 bases between. The CDR3 bases are TGTGCCAGCACCCTACAGGGTAGGGCTTTCTTT. This encodes CASTLQGRAFF. Together with reference TRBV28 and TRBJ1-1, the CDR3 gives the full variable domain: DVKVTQSSRYLVKRTGEKVFLECVQDMDHENMFWYRQDPGLGLRLIYFSYDVKMKEKGDIPEGYSVSREKKERFSLILESASTNQTSMYLCASTLQGRAFFGQGTRLTVV.

The chain recombines TRBV28 with TRBJ2-1; D tentatively fits TRBD1 or TRBD2 (5 bases each). Germline CDR1 and CDR2: MDHEN and SYDVKM. The CDR3 is made up of 15 amino acids. Trimming removed 4 bases from V and 1 base from J, with 11 bases in between. The DNA for the CDR3 is TGTGCCAGCAGTTCTGGGGGAATGTCCTACAATGAGCAGTTCTTC. Encoded protein: CASSSGGMSYNEQFF.

This chain links TRBV10-3 with TRBJ2-7, with D possibly TRBD1 on 5 matching bases. The CDR3 covers 13 residues. Trimming removed 4 bases from V and 4 bases from J, with 11 bases in between. The V gene's germline CDR1 is ENHRY and CDR2 SYGVKD. CDR3 sequence (DNA): TGTGCCATCAGTGGAAGGGGTACTTACGAGCAGTACTTC. Protein: CAISGRGTYEQYF.